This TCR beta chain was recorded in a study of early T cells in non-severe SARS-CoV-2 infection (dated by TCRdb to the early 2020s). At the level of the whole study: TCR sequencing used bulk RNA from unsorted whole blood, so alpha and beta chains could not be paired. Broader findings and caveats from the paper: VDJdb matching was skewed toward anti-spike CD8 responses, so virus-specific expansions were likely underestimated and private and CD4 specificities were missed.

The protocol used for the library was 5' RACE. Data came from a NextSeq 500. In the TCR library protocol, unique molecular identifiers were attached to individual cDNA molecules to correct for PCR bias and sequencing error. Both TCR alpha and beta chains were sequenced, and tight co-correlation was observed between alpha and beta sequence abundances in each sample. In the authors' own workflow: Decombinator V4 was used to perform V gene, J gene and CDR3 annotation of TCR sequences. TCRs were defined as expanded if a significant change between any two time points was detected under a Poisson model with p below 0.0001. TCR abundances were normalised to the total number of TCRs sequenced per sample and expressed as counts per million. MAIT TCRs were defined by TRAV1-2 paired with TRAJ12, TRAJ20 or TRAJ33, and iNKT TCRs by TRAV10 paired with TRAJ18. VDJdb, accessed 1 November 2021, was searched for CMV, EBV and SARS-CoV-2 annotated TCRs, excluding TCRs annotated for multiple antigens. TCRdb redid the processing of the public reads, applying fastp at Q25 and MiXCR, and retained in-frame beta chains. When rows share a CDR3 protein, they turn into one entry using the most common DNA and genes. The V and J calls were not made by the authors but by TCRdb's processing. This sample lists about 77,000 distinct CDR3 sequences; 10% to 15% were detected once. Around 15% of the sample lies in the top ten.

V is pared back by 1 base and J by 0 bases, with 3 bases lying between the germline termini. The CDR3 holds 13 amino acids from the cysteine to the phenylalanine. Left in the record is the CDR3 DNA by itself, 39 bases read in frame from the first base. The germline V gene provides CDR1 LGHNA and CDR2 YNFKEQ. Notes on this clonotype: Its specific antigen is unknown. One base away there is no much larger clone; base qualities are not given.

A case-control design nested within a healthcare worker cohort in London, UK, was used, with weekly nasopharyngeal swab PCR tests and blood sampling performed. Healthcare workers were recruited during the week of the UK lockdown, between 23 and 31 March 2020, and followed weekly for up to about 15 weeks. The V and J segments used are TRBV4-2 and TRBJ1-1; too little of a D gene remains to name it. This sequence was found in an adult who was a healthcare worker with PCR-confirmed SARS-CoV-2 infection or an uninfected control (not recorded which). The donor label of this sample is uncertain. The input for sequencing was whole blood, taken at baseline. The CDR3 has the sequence CASSQGVNTEAFF. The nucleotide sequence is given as TGTGCCAGCAGCCAAGGGGTGAACACTGAAGCTTTCTTT.